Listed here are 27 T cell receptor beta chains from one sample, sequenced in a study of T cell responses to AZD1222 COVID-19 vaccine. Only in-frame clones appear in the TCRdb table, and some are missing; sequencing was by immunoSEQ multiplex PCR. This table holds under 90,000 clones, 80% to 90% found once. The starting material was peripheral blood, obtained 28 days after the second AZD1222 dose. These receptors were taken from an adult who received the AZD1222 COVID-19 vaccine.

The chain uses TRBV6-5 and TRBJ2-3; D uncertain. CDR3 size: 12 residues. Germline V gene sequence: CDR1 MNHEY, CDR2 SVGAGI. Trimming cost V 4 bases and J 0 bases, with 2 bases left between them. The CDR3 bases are TGTGCCAGCAGTTCTAGCACAGATACGCAGTATTTT. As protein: CASSSSTDTQYF.

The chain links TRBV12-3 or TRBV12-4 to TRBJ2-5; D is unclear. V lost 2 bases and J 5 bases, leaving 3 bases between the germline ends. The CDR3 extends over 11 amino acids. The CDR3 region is CASSLTETQYF. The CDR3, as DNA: TGTGCCAGCAGTTTAACGGAGACCCAGTACTTC.

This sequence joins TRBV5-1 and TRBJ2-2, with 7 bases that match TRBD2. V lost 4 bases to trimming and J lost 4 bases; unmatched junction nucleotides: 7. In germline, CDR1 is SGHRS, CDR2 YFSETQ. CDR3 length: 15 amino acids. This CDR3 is CASSIGTITTGELFF. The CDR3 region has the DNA TGCGCCAGCAGCATTGGGACTATCACCACCGGGGAGCTGTTTTTT.

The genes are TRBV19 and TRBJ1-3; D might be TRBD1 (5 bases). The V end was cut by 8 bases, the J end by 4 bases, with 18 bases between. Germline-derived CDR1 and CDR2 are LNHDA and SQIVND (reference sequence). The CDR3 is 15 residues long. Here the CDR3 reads CASSDTGGIGNTIYF. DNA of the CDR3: TGTGCCAGTTCGGACACTGGCGGTATAGGAAACACCATATATTTT.

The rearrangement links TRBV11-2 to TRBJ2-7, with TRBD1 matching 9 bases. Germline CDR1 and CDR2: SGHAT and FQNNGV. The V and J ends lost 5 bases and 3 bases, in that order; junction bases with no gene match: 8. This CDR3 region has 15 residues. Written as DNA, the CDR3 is TGTGCCAGCAGCCTCGGGACAGGGACGGTCTACGAGCAGTACTTC. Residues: CASSLGTGTVYEQYF.

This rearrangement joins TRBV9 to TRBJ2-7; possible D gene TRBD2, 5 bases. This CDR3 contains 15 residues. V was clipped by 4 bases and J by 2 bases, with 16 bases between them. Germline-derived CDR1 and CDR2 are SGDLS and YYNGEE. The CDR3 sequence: CASSPRGSRAYEQYF. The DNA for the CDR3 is TGTGCCAGCAGCCCCCGGGGTAGTCGGGCCTACGAGCAGTACTTC.

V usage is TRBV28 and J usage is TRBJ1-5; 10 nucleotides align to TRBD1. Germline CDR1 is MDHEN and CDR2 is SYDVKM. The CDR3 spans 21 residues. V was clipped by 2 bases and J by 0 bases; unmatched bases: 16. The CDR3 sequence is CASSLPLPGTGAGNSNQPQHF. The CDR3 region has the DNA TGTGCCAGCAGTTTACCCCTGCCCGGGACAGGGGCCGGGAATAGCAATCAGCCCCAGCATTTT.

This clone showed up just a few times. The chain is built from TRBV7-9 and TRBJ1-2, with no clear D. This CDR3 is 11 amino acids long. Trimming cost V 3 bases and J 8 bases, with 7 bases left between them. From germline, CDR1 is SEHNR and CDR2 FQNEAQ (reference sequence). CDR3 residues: CASSFREGYTF. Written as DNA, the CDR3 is TGTGCCAGCAGCTTTCGTGAGGGCTACACCTTC.

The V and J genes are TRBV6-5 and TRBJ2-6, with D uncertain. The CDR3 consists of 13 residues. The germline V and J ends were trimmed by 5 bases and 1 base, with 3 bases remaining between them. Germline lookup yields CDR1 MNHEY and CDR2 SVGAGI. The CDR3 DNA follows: TGTGCCAGCAGTCTATCTGGGGCCAACGTCCTGACTTTC. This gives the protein CASSLSGANVLTF.

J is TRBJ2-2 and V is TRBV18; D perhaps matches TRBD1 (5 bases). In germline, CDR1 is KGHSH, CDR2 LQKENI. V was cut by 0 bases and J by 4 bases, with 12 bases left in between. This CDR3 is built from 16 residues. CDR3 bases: TGTGCCAGCTCACCACCCGATCAGGGTGCCACCGGGGAGCTGTTTTTT. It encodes CASSPPDQGATGELFF.

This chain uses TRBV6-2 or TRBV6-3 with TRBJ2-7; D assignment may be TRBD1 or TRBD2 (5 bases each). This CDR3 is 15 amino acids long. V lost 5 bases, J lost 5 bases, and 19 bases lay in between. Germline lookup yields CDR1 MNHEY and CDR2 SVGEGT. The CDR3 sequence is CASSDLEGYGHEQYF. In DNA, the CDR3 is TGTGCCAGCAGTGACCTTGAGGGGTACGGACACGAGCAGTACTTC.

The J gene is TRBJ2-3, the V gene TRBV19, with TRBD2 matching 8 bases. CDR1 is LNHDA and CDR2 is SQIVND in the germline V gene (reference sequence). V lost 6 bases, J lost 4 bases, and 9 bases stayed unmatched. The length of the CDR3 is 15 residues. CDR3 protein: CASSGTSNWADTQYF. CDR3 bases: TGTGCCAGTAGCGGGACTAGTAATTGGGCAGATACGCAGTATTTT.

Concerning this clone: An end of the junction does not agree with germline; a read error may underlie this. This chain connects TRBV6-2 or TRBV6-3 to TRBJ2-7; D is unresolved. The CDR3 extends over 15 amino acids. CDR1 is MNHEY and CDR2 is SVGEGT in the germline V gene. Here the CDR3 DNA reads TGTGCCAGCAGCTACTCGGCTTCCGTCTCCTACGAGCAGTACTTC. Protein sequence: CASSYSASVSYEQYF.

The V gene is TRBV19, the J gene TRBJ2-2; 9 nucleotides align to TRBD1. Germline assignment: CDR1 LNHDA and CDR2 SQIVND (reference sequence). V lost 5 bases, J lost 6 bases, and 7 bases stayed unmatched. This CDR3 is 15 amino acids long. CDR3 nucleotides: TGTGCCAGTAGTCCGGGACAGGGAAGAGCCGGGGAGCTGTTTTTT. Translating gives CASSPGQGRAGELFF.

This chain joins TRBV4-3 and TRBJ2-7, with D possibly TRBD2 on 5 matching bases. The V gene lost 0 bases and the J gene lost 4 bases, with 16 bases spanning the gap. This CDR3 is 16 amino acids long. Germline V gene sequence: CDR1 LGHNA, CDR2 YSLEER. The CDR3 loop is CASSQDLYSTGYEQYF. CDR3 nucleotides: TGCGCCAGCAGCCAAGATTTATACTCTACGGGGTACGAGCAGTACTTC.

The CDR3 loop is CASSVGLARDEQFF. In nucleotides, the CDR3 is TGTGCCAGCAGCGTCGGACTAGCGCGCGATGAGCAGTTCTTC. The chain employs TRBV5-4 and TRBJ2-1; TRBD2 agrees at 9 bases. The ends lost 4 bases at V and 8 bases at J; junction bases unmatched: 7. Germline assignment: CDR1 SGHNT and CDR2 YYREEE (reference sequence). This CDR3 is 14 amino acids long.

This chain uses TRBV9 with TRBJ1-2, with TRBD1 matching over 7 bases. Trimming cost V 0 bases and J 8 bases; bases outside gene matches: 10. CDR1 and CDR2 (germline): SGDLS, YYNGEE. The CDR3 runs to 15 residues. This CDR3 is CASSVDRQGSSGYTF. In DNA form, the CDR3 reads TGTGCCAGCAGCGTAGATCGACAGGGATCATCCGGCTACACCTTC.

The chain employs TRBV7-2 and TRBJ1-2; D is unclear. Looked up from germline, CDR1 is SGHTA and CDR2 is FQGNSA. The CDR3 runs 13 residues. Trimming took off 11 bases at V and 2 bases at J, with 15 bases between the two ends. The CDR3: CAGSGGDNYGYTF. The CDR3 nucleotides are TGTGCCGGTTCGGGTGGAGACAACTATGGCTACACCTTC.

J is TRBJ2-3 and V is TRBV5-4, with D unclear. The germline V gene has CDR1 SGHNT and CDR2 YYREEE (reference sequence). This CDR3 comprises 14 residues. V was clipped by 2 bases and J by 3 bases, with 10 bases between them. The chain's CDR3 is CASSLAIETDTQYF. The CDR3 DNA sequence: TGTGCCAGCAGCTTAGCTATCGAGACAGATACGCAGTATTTT. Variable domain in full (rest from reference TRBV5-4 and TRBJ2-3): ETGVTQSPTHLIKTRGQQVTLRCSSQSGHNTVSWYQQALGQGPQFIFQYYREEENGRGNFPPRFSGLQFPNYSSELNVNALELDDSALYLCASSLAIETDTQYFGPGTRLTVL.

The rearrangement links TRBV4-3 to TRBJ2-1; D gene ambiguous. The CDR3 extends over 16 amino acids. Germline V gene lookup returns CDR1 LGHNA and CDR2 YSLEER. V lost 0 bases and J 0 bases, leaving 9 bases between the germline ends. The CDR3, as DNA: TGCGCCAGCAGCCAAGAAGCACAGAACTCCTACAATGAGCAGTTCTTC. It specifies CASSQEAQNSYNEQFF.

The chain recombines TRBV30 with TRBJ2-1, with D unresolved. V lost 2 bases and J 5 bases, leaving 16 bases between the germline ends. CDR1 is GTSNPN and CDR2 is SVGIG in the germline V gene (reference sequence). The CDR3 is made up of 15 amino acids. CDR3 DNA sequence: TGTGCCTGGAGTTTTCCTTCGACTCTTAACAATGAGCAGTTCTTC. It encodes CAWSFPSTLNNEQFF. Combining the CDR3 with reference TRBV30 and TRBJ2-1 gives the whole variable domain SQTIHQWPATLVQPVGSPLSLECTVEGTSNPNLYWYRQAAGRGLQLLFYSVGIGQISSEVPQNLSASRPQDRQFILSSKKLLLSDSGFYLCAWSFPSTLNNEQFFGPGTRLTVL.

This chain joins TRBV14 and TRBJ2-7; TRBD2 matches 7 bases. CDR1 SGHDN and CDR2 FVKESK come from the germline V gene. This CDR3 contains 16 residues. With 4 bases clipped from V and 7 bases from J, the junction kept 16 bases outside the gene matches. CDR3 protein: CASSPGLSGILREQYF. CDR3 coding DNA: TGTGCCAGCAGCCCTGGACTAAGCGGGATCCTACGTGAGCAGTACTTC.

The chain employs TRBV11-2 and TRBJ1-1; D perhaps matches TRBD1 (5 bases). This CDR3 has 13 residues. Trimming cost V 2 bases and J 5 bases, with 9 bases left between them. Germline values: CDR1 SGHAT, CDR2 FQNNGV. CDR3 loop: CASSLQGNTEAFF. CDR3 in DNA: TGTGCCAGCAGCTTACAGGGAAATACTGAAGCTTTCTTT.

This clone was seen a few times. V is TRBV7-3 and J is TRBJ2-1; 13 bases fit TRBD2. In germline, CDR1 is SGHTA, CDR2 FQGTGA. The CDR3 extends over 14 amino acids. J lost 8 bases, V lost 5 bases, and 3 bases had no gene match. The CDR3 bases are TGTGCCAGCAGCCGCGGACTAGCGGGAGATGAGCAGTTCTTC. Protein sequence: CASSRGLAGDEQFF.

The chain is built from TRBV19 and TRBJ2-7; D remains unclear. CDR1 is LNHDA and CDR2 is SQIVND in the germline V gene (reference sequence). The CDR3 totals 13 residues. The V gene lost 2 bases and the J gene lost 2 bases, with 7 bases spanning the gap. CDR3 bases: TGTGCCAGTAGTATAACCTCTCCCTACGAGCAGTACTTC. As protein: CASSITSPYEQYF.

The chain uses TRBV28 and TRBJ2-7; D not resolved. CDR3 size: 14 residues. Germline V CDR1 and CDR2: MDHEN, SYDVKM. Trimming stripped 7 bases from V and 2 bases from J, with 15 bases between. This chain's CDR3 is CASTNGIVTYEQYF. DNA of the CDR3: TGTGCCAGCACAAATGGAATAGTTACCTACGAGCAGTACTTC.

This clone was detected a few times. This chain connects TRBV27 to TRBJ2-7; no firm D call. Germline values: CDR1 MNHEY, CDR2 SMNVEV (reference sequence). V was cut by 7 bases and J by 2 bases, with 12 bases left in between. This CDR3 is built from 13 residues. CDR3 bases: TGTGCCAGCATTGTCCGGATACCCTACGAGCAGTACTTC. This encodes CASIVRIPYEQYF.